What follows are 26 T cell receptor beta chains derived from one specimen sequenced in a study of T cell repertoires in cytomegalovirus infection. TCRdb recomputed calls from the reads with MiXCR, one row per CDR3 protein. The sample includes over 300,000 distinct CDR3 sequences, 15% to 20% seen only once; the top ten take more than 10%. Source material: PBMCs. Source of these receptors: a human donor in good health (CMV status not recorded). Some clones in this sample may be carry-over from other donors' samples.

This sequence joins TRBV12-3 or TRBV12-4 and TRBJ2-5; 11 nucleotides line up with TRBD2. Germline trimming cut 5 bases from V and 4 bases from J; bases unmatched to any gene: 6. The CDR3 has 15 amino acids. The CDR3 region is CASSRYGLAGETQYF. CDR3 nucleotides: TGTGCCAGCAGTCGCTACGGACTAGCGGGAGAGACCCAGTACTTC.

This clonotype was seen only a few times. The rearrangement uses TRBV11-2 and TRBJ1-1; D gene unclear. The CDR3 sequence is 14 residues long. Germline CDR1 is SGHAT and CDR2 is FQNNGV. Trimming cost V 1 base and J 2 bases, with 8 bases left between them. DNA of the CDR3: TGTGCCAGCAGCTTAGGACGCTACAACACTGAAGCTTTCTTT. Its translation is CASSLGRYNTEAFF. The whole variable domain, remainder taken from reference TRBV11-2 and TRBJ1-1, is EAGVAQSPRYKIIEKRQSVAFWCNPISGHATLYWYQQILGQGPKLLIQFQNNGVVDDSQLPKDRFSAERLKGVDSTLKIQPAKLEDSAVYLCASSLGRYNTEAFFGQGTRLTVV.

This clonotype was seen just once. The genes are TRBV4-2 and TRBJ2-2; 12 nucleotides align to TRBD2. V trimming: 1 base; J trimming: 4 bases; junction bases outside the gene matches: 4. The CDR3 sequence is 17 residues long. The germline gives CDR1 LGHNA, CDR2 YNFKEQ. CDR3 residues: CASSQAGLAGSTGELFF. The CDR3 DNA sequence: TGTGCCAGCAGCCAAGCCGGACTAGCGGGGAGCACCGGGGAGCTGTTTTTT.

The sample holds many counts of this clonotype. The rearrangement links TRBV7-2 to TRBJ2-7; either TRBD1 or TRBD2 may supply D (5 bases each). The CDR3 spans 16 residues. V lost 5 bases to trimming and J lost 2 bases, with 19 bases between them. Germline CDR1 and CDR2: SGHTA and FQGNSA. DNA for the CDR3: TGTGCCAGCAGCCTTAGTGAGGGCAGGGCTACCTACGAGCAGTACTTC. Its protein product is CASSLSEGRATYEQYF.

In this sample, this clonotype turned up a few times. The chain recombines TRBV7-9 with TRBJ1-6; TRBD1 agrees at 9 bases. The CDR3 contains 15 residues. V was clipped by 5 bases and J by 7 bases; unmatched bases: 6. CDR1 is SEHNR, CDR2 FQNEAQ, per germline (reference sequence). DNA for the CDR3: TGTGCCAGCAGCGTCGGGACAGGGTGGAATTCACCCCTCCACTTT. Residues: CASSVGTGWNSPLHF.

This clonotype appeared a few times. CDR3 protein: CASSLVVLGQGTTFF. DNA for the CDR3: TGTGCCAGCAGCTTAGTCGTGTTGGGACAGGGAACGACTTTCTTT. The rearrangement uses TRBV11-2 and TRBJ1-1, with 9 nucleotides matching TRBD1. J gave up 12 bases and V 1 base, and 12 bases lay outside the gene matches. Germline-derived CDR1 and CDR2 are SGHAT and FQNNGV. This CDR3 spans 15 amino acids.

This clonotype was counted only a few times. The V gene is TRBV28, the J gene TRBJ2-3; 9 bases align to TRBD2. V was pared by 7 bases and J by 2 bases, with 10 bases of the junction left unmatched. The CDR3 totals 16 residues. Germline V gene lookup returns CDR1 MDHEN and CDR2 SYDVKM. The CDR3 spells CASNTGTSSYTDTQYF. CDR3 DNA: TGTGCCAGCAACACTGGGACTAGCTCTTACACAGATACGCAGTATTTT. Using reference TRBV28 and TRBJ2-3 for the parts outside the CDR3, the full variable domain is DVKVTQSSRYLVKRTGEKVFLECVQDMDHENMFWYRQDPGLGLRLIYFSYDVKMKEKGDIPEGYSVSREKKERFSLILESASTNQTSMYLCASNTGTSSYTDTQYFGPGTRLTVL.

This clonotype showed up many times. The chain carries TRBV19 and TRBJ2-3, with 8 bases fitting TRBD1. Germline lookup yields CDR1 LNHDA and CDR2 SQIVND (reference sequence). The junction had 7 bases not matched to a gene; V was cut back by 5 bases and J by 0 bases. The CDR3 runs 16 residues. The CDR3 DNA is TGTGCCAGTAGTCTAGGGACAGGACATAGCACAGATACGCAGTATTTT. Its translation: CASSLGTGHSTDTQYF.

This clonotype has only a few counts. The chain uses TRBV7-8 and TRBJ1-4; 8 bases are a match to TRBD1. This CDR3 is 16 amino acids long. Germline V lookup: CDR1 SGHVS, CDR2 FQNEAQ. V was clipped by 2 bases and J by 7 bases; unmatched bases: 9. CDR3 in amino acids: CASSLFQGAGGEKLFF. The CDR3 bases are TGTGCCAGCAGCTTATTCCAGGGGGCGGGGGGTGAAAAACTGTTTTTT.

V is TRBV7-2 and J is TRBJ2-1; tentative D call: TRBD1 (6 bases). The germline V and J ends were trimmed by 1 base and 7 bases, with 17 bases remaining between them. Germline assignment: CDR1 SGHTA and CDR2 FQGNSA. The CDR3 loop spans 16 amino acids. The CDR3 protein is CASSLVPGTYANEQFF. CDR3 sequence (DNA): TGTGCCAGCAGCTTAGTACCCGGGACATATGCGAATGAGCAGTTCTTC.

This clonotype has a count of ten or more. The rearrangement links TRBV5-1 to TRBJ2-1; TRBD2 agrees at 13 bases. V was clipped by 1 base and J by 10 bases; unmatched bases: 5. This CDR3 has 15 residues. In germline, CDR1 is SGHRS, CDR2 YFSETQ. For the CDR3, the DNA is TGCGCCAGCAGCTTGTCACTAGCGGGGGGGCCCGAGCAGTTCTTC. It is translated as CASSLSLAGGPEQFF.

At least ten counts were recorded for this clonotype. CDR3 sequence (DNA): TGTGCCAGTAGTCCGTCACTAGCGGGGGCCTACAATGAGCAGTTCTTC. Amino acids: CASSPSLAGAYNEQFF. The J gene is TRBJ2-1, the V gene TRBV19, with TRBD2 identical over 11 bases. Germline trimming cut 5 bases from V and 2 bases from J; bases unmatched to any gene: 5. The CDR3 is 16 residues long. Germline CDR1 is LNHDA and CDR2 is SQIVND (reference sequence). The variable domain in full, with the rest retrieved from reference TRBV19 and TRBJ2-1, is DGGITQSPKYLFRKEGQNVTLSCEQNLNHDAMYWYRQDPGQGLRLIYYSQIVNDFQKGDIAEGYSVSREKKESFPLTVTSAQKNPTAFYLCASSPSLAGAYNEQFFGPGTRLTVL.

V gene TRBV28 combines with J gene TRBJ2-7; 9 nucleotides agree with TRBD2. The CDR3 has 15 amino acids. Germline V gives CDR1 MDHEN, CDR2 SYDVKM. The junction had 9 bases not matched to a gene; V was cut back by 5 bases and J by 4 bases. CDR3 in amino acids: CASSTAAGGFYEQYF. DNA of the CDR3: TGTGCCAGCAGTACAGCAGCGGGAGGCTTTTACGAGCAGTACTTC.

In its sample, this clonotype was seen a few times. V gene TRBV20-1 combines with J gene TRBJ1-1, with a weak D call TRBD1 (6 bases). Germline V gene data show CDR1 as DFQATT and CDR2 as SNEGSKA (reference sequence). There are 15 residues in the CDR3. Between the trimmed V and J ends, which lost 6 bases and 1 base, there was a span of 18 bases. The DNA for the CDR3 is TGCAGTGCCCAAACCCCCGCAGGGGCGAACACTGAAGCTTTCTTT. Translated: CSAQTPAGANTEAFF.

Only a few counts were recorded for this clonotype. The CDR3 loop reads CASSLYAGGVAKNIQYF. The CDR3 nucleotides read TGTGCCAGCAGCTTATATGCGGGGGGGGTAGCCAAAAACATTCAGTACTTC. The V call is TRBV7-8, the J call TRBJ2-4; the match to TRBD2 covers 9 bases. Unmatched junction bases numbered 5, after V lost 2 bases and J lost 0 bases. The CDR3 runs to 17 residues. Looked up from germline, CDR1 is SGHVS and CDR2 is FQNEAQ.

This clonotype was counted a few times. The genes are TRBV29-1 and TRBJ2-1; D might be TRBD1 (6 bases). The V end was cut by 6 bases, the J end by 9 bases, with 15 bases between. Germline V CDR1 and CDR2: SQVTM, ANQGSEA. This CDR3 comprises 12 residues. The CDR3: CSVVTGYTEQFF. The CDR3 bases are TGCAGCGTGGTAACAGGGTATACTGAGCAGTTCTTC.

This clonotype has just a few counts. This chain links TRBV7-2 with TRBJ1-6; possibly TRBD1 for D (6 bases). Between the trimmed V and J ends, which lost 3 bases and 13 bases, there was a span of 19 bases. Germline-derived CDR1 and CDR2 are SGHTA and FQGNSA. The CDR3 spans 15 residues. CDR3 nucleotides: TGTGCCAGCAGCTTTATGGGGGGCGAATCGCCCCCCCTCCACTTT. Amino acids: CASSFMGGESPPLHF.

The V call is TRBV15, the J call TRBJ2-1; D is ambiguous. Trimming removed 0 bases at V and 11 bases at J, with 8 bases between. The germline V gene has CDR1 LNHNV and CDR2 YYDKDF (reference sequence). The CDR3 has 12 amino acids. The CDR3 is CATSRDLIKQFF. In nucleotides, the CDR3 is TGTGCCACCAGCAGAGATTTAATCAAGCAGTTCTTC.

There are a few counts of this clonotype. The chain is built from TRBV12-3 or TRBV12-4 and TRBJ2-5, with D unresolved. This CDR3 has 12 amino acids. V lost 3 bases and J lost 4, with 6 bases in between. CDR3 sequence reads: CASSFFPETQYF. In nucleotides, the CDR3 is TGTGCCAGCAGTTTTTTCCCAGAGACCCAGTACTTC.

This clonotype was recorded a few times. The chain is built from TRBV5-1 and TRBJ2-3; D is possibly TRBD1 (6 bases). Germline-derived CDR1 and CDR2 are SGHRS and YFSETQ. V lost 5 bases to trimming and J lost 2 bases, with 18 bases between them. This CDR3 contains 16 residues. The CDR3: CASRQGTNSYTDTQYF. Written as DNA, the CDR3 is TGCGCCAGCAGACAGGGCACGAATTCCTACACAGATACGCAGTATTTT.

This sequence joins TRBV4-1 and TRBJ1-2; 8 nucleotides agree with TRBD1. The CDR3 length is 16 residues. Germline assignment: CDR1 MGHRA and CDR2 YSYEKL. Trimming took 1 base from V and 8 from J; bases not matched to a gene: 12. In nucleotides, the CDR3 is TGCGCCAGCAGCCAAGGGGAGACAGGGGCCCTCCGGGGCTACACCTTC. Its translation is CASSQGETGALRGYTF.

This clonotype appeared many times. The chain links TRBV7-2 to TRBJ2-2; D is ambiguous. CDR3 length equals 15 residues. V lost 4 bases, J lost 0 bases, and 9 bases lay in between. The germline CDR1 and CDR2 sequences are SGHTA and FQGNSA. The CDR3 DNA reads as TGTGCCAGCAGCTATAGAGGACCGAACACCGGGGAGCTGTTTTTT. Its translation is CASSYRGPNTGELFF. The full variable domain, its missing parts supplied by reference TRBV7-2 and TRBJ2-2, is GAGVSQSPSNKVTEKGKDVELRCDPISGHTALYWYRQSLGQGLEFLIYFQGNSAPDKSGLPSDRFSAERTGGSVSTLTIQRTQQEDSAVYLCASSYRGPNTGELFFGEGSRLTVL.

This clonotype was seen a single time. The chain combines TRBV28 with TRBJ2-7, with TRBD1 identical over 8 bases. CDR1 and CDR2 (germline): MDHEN, SYDVKM. V lost 8 bases to trimming and J lost 1 base; unmatched junction nucleotides: 7. This CDR3 has 14 residues. The CDR3 protein is CASAQTGESYEQYF. CDR3 coding DNA: TGTGCCAGCGCCCAGACAGGGGAGTCCTACGAGCAGTACTTC.

The CDR3 sequence is CSARAGGLDEQYF. The CDR3 DNA is TGCAGTGCTAGAGCGGGGGGGTTGGACGAGCAGTACTTC. The chain links TRBV20-1 to TRBJ2-7, with 8 bases that match TRBD2. The CDR3 has 13 residues. V lost 1 base and J lost 5; bases outside the gene matches: 4. Germline CDR1 and CDR2: DFQATT and SNEGSKA (reference sequence).

There are a few counts of this clonotype. This rearrangement joins TRBV2 to TRBJ1-4; D uncertain. This CDR3 is built from 13 residues. The germline V gene encodes CDR1 SNHLY and CDR2 FYNNEI. The CDR3 nucleotides are TGTGTTGGGGAACGGCTCCGAGAGGGAAAACTGTTTTTT. Translating it yields CVGERLREGKLFF.

This clonotype was recorded many times. The chain is built from TRBV7-8 and TRBJ2-5; no clear D. Germline CDR1 reads SGHVS; CDR2 reads FQNEAQ. The V end lost 1 base, the J end lost 1 base, and 13 bases lay between the germline ends. The CDR3 length is 16 residues. CDR3 in amino acids: CASSLGTQGPQETQYF. In DNA, the CDR3 is TGTGCCAGCAGCTTAGGGACGCAAGGTCCCCAAGAGACCCAGTACTTC.